This T cell receptor (beta chain) emerged from a study of tumor and adjacent non-tumor tissue in lung cancer. A modified ARM-PCR protocol with three rounds of nested PCR amplified TCRbeta. One entry per CDR3 protein, called by TCRdb with MiXCR from the multiplex PCR reads. The sample lists tens of thousands of distinct CDR3 sequences; approximately 80% were seen once. Germline CDR1 reads KGHDR; CDR2 reads SFDVKD. The CDR3 has 16 residues. Trimming pared 3 bases from V and 8 bases from J, leaving 19 bases between. The template was RNA from unsorted bulk tissue. Distant lung tissue was collected more than 3 cm away from the tumor edge. The count of this clonotype is one.

This TCR was recovered from a man in his 60s with non-small cell lung cancer. The chain recombines TRBV24-1 with TRBJ2-1; D gene unclear. The sequencing sample was made of distant non-tumor lung tissue. The chain's CDR3 is CATSDPVTEPMDEQFF. The CDR3, as DNA: TGTGCCACCAGTGATCCCGTGACGGAACCCATGGATGAGCAGTTCTTC.